The TCR beta chain described here comes from a study of T cell responses to AZD1222 COVID-19 vaccine. At the level of the study: Researchers grouped second doses given at about 4 or about 12 weeks into one pool.

Germline V CDR1 and CDR2: MDHEN, SYDVKM. V was trimmed by 0 bases and J by 0 bases, leaving 12 bases between them. The CDR3 length is 17 residues. Measured with immunoSEQ multiplex PCR; TCRdb has only the in-frame clones, and not every one. The top ten hold approximately 21% of the sample, which has 90,000 to 95,000 clones, under 95% seen once. For this clone: What it binds is not known.

Study-level findings and limits: Close to half of all spike-specific TCRs reportedly target regions of the variants that are unmutated. There were repertoire samples only from the period after the peak T cell response. Possibly, clonal diversity was underestimated; donors were largely white British and included more females.

The chain links TRBV28 to TRBJ1-5; no definite D call. The specimen was peripheral blood, collected on day 0 of AZD1222 vaccination. This TCR derives from an adult in good health. CDR3 bases: TGTGCCAGCAGTTTATGGCAGGTCTTAAATAGCAATCAGCCCCAGCATTTT. Translated, it gives CASSLWQVLNSNQPQHF.